The T cell receptor beta chain under discussion was sequenced for a study of cytomegalovirus exposure and HLA in healthy donors. The study, taken as a whole, reports: It was around 160 TCR beta chains that were listed as cytomegalovirus-associated. One variant, a missense change in DCLRE1C, was linked in a later analysis to TCR beta V- and J-gene trimming. The productive fraction for most TCR beta V segments was about 90% or about 30% in an earlier analysis.

On this clone: No antigen is known for it.

Germline values: CDR1 SGHNT, CDR2 YYREEE (reference sequence). With V trimmed by 2 bases and J by 2 bases, 2 bases remained unmatched. The CDR3 spans 14 residues. Vbeta (60) and Jbeta (13) primers were used in the PCR. Assay: immunoSEQ multiplex PCR; the TCRdb copy retains only in-frame clones and omits some. The data hold some 160,000 clones, with around 82% observed a single time. The TCR originated in a man in his fifties or sixties in good health and CMV-seronegative. Sequenced material: PBMCs. V usage is TRBV5-4 and J usage is TRBJ1-2; 8 nucleotides align to TRBD1. The CDR3, as DNA: TGTGCCAGCAGCTTCCGGACAGGGAACTATGGCTACACCTTC. This codes for CASSFRTGNYGYTF.